The sequence of this TCR beta chain was determined in a study of beta chain features in type 1 diabetes. Study as a whole: Taken together, all samples contributed some 98 million examined sorted cells. The study, taken as a whole, reports: Across all four CD4+ subsets, people with type 1 diabetes showed modestly shorter TCRB CDR3s. Shorter templates might be favored by PCR, and equally so in patients and in controls.

CDR1 is LNHDA and CDR2 is SQIVND in the germline V gene (reference sequence). The CDR3 is made up of 15 amino acids. Trimming cost V 8 bases and J 15 bases; bases outside gene matches: 13. The investigators reverse transcribed all of the isolated RNA, so they sequenced expressed TCRB transcripts. The protocol was immunoSEQ multiplex PCR, while the TCRdb copy is restricted to in-frame clones and leaves out a portion. Among fewer than 200,000 clones listed, around 13% were seen once. In regard to this clone: Its target is unknown.

This clonotype originated in a woman between 18 and 30 years old in good health. The chain couples TRBV19 to TRBJ2-1; 16 bases match TRBD2. Sequencing used central memory CD4+ T cells from blood. CDR3 region: CASSPAGTSGRGGFF. CDR3 in DNA: TGTGCCAGTTCCCCTGCGGGGACTAGCGGGAGGGGCGGGTTCTTC.